These 23 T cell receptor beta chains share one sample of origin, sequenced in a study of blood T cell repertoires in COVID-19. Repertoires were generated with immunoSEQ multiplex PCR, while TCRdb's copy carries only in-frame clones and drops some. The data contain roughly 350,000 clones, around 90% of them singletons. The sequenced sample consisted of PBMCs or T cells enriched from blood (not recorded which). These receptors all come from a woman aged 30 to 39 who had recovered from COVID-19.

This clone has only one observation. The CDR3 here is CASSIIAGASYEQYF. The CDR3 DNA is TGTGCCAGTAGTATTATAGCGGGAGCTTCTTACGAGCAGTACTTC. The chain carries TRBV19 and TRBJ2-7; TRBD2 matches 9 bases. Trimming at V came to 3 bases and at J to 4 bases, leaving 7 bases not matched to a gene. The CDR3 is 15 residues long. The germline V gene encodes CDR1 LNHDA and CDR2 SQIVND (reference sequence).

This clone occurred once. The CDR3 nucleotides read TGTGCCAGCAGCTTGGAGGCCGGGACAGGTAGAGGCTACACCTTC. Its translation is CASSLEAGTGRGYTF. The chain uses TRBV7-2 and TRBJ1-2; 8 positions agree with TRBD1. Germline V lookup: CDR1 SGHTA, CDR2 FQGNSA. The V segment lost 3 bases and the J segment 8 bases; nucleotides outside the gene matches: 11. The CDR3 has 15 amino acids.

This clone was observed a single time. V and J are TRBV9 and TRBJ2-1, with TRBD2 matching over 7 bases. There are 15 residues in the CDR3. The V segment lost 4 bases and the J segment 1 base; nucleotides outside the gene matches: 5. Per the germline V gene, CDR1 is SGDLS and CDR2 is YYNGEE. CDR3 sequence: CASSLREKSYNEQFF. Here the CDR3 DNA reads TGTGCCAGCAGCTTGCGGGAGAAATCCTACAATGAGCAGTTCTTC. The full variable domain, with the rest looked up from reference TRBV9 and TRBJ2-1, is DSGVTQTPKHLITATGQRVTLRCSPRSGDLSVYWYQQSLDQGLQFLIQYYNGEERAKGNILERFSAQQFPDLHSELNLSSLELGDSALYFCASSLREKSYNEQFFGPGTRLTVL.

This chain uses TRBV20-1 with TRBJ1-2; D is undetermined. Trimming took 3 bases from V and 4 from J, leaving 6 bases between them. The CDR3 is 11 amino acids. Germline V gives CDR1 DFQATT, CDR2 SNEGSKA (reference sequence). CDR3 in DNA: TGCAGTGCTAGCCAATTCTATGGCTACACCTTC. Protein sequence: CSASQFYGYTF.

The chain joins TRBV4-3 to TRBJ1-1; tentative D call: TRBD1 (6 bases). From germline, CDR1 is LGHNA and CDR2 YSLEER. Trimming left V 2 bases short and J 10 bases short, with 14 bases between. The CDR3 runs to 13 residues. The CDR3 loop is CASSQRTAEGAFF. In nucleotides, the CDR3 is TGCGCCAGCAGCCAAAGGACAGCCGAGGGAGCTTTCTTT.

This clone was seen only a few times. J is TRBJ2-2 and V is TRBV5-1, with D maybe TRBD2 (5 bases). Germline CDR1 SGHRS, CDR2 YFSETQ. CDR3 size: 13 residues. Trimming took off 3 bases at V and 7 bases at J, with 10 bases between the two ends. The CDR3 here is CASSWRASGELFF. The CDR3 coding sequence is TGCGCCAGCAGCTGGCGGGCGAGCGGGGAGCTGTTTTTT.

CDR3 nucleotide sequence: TGTGCCAGCAGCTACACAGGGACCGGGGAGCTGTTTTTT. Its translation is CASSYTGTGELFF. J is TRBJ2-2 and V is TRBV6-5, with D possibly matching TRBD1 (6 bases). This CDR3 is 13 amino acids long. CDR1 MNHEY and CDR2 SVGAGI come from the germline V gene. V was trimmed by 6 bases and J by 5 bases, leaving 10 bases between them.

J is TRBJ1-2 and V is TRBV19; D unresolved. The length of the CDR3 is 13 residues. V lost 4 bases and J 4 bases, leaving 10 bases between the germline ends. CDR1 LNHDA and CDR2 SQIVND come from the germline V gene (reference sequence). The CDR3 DNA sequence: TGTGCCAGTAGTAATATTCTCCGCTATGGCTACACCTTC. Translated: CASSNILRYGYTF.

The chain links TRBV6-2 or TRBV6-3 to TRBJ1-1, with a weak D call TRBD1 (5 bases). This CDR3 is built from 14 residues. V was cut by 1 base and J by 4 bases, with 10 bases left in between. Germline V gives CDR1 MNHEY, CDR2 SVGEGT. CDR3 DNA sequence: TGTGCCAGCAGTTACTATGGGGCTGGCACTGAAGCTTTCTTT. Translated: CASSYYGAGTEAFF.

The chain links TRBV27 to TRBJ2-3, with D possibly TRBD2 on 6 matching bases. The germline V gene encodes CDR1 MNHEY and CDR2 SMNVEV (reference sequence). The CDR3 contains 15 residues. Trimming stripped 3 bases from V and 2 bases from J, with 12 bases between. DNA for the CDR3: TGTGCCAGCAGTTTTCTAGCGCCGAACACAGATACGCAGTATTTT. Its translation: CASSFLAPNTDTQYF.

The V call is TRBV7-2, the J call TRBJ2-2; D remains unclear. The germline V gene encodes CDR1 SGHTA and CDR2 FQGNSA. CDR3 length: 14 residues. V was trimmed by 1 base and J by 7 bases, leaving 10 bases between them. The CDR3 region has the DNA TGTGCCAGCAGCTTAGGACACACCAACGGGGAGCTGTTTTTT. This encodes CASSLGHTNGELFF.

V and J are TRBV7-2 and TRBJ1-1; D not resolved. Trimming cost V 1 base and J 1 base, with 4 bases left between them. Germline CDR1 SGHTA, CDR2 FQGNSA. This CDR3 comprises 13 residues. This CDR3 reads CASSLGANTEAFF. Here the CDR3 DNA reads TGTGCCAGCAGCTTAGGGGCGAACACTGAAGCTTTCTTT.

The chain couples TRBV13 to TRBJ2-7; the match to TRBD1 covers 8 bases. Unmatched junction bases numbered 11, after V lost 4 bases and J lost 6 bases. Germline V gene sequence: CDR1 PRHDT, CDR2 FYEKMQ (reference sequence). The CDR3 extends over 15 amino acids. DNA of the CDR3: TGTGCCAGCAGCTATGGACAGGGTAGGGCTTTCGAGCAGTACTTC. Translating it yields CASSYGQGRAFEQYF.

Points on this clone: This CDR3 is also generated by other DNA sequences in the sample. The chain recombines TRBV7-9 with TRBJ1-2; weak D call: TRBD1 (5 bases). Germline-derived CDR1 and CDR2 are SEHNR and FQNEAQ (reference sequence). Trimming pared 3 bases from V and 4 bases from J, leaving 6 bases between. The CDR3 runs to 12 residues. As DNA, the CDR3 is TGTGCCAGCAGCTTGGACACCTATGGCTACACCTTC. Translating it yields CASSLDTYGYTF.

The chain joins TRBV5-6 to TRBJ1-2, with 7 bases identical to TRBD1. The CDR3 spans 15 residues. CDR1 and CDR2 (germline): SGHDT, YYEEEE. After removal of 3 bases from V and 3 bases from J, the junction contained 8 bases not matched to a gene. The CDR3 DNA reads TGTGCCAGCAGCTCCGGAGGGGGCAGTGACTATGGCTACACCTTC. It yields the protein CASSSGGGSDYGYTF.

The rearrangement links TRBV29-1 to TRBJ2-4; 11 nucleotides match TRBD1. CDR1 and CDR2 (germline): SQVTM, ANQGSEA. The CDR3 totals 15 residues. After removal of 4 bases from V and 2 bases from J, the junction contained 4 bases not matched to a gene. This CDR3 is CSVGGQGASKNIQYF. CDR3 sequence (DNA): TGCAGCGTTGGAGGACAGGGGGCCTCCAAAAACATTCAGTACTTC. The complete variable domain, with remaining parts taken from reference TRBV29-1 and TRBJ2-4, reads SAVISQKPSRDICQRGTSLTIQCQVDSQVTMMFWYRQQPGQSLTLIATANQGSEATYESGFVIDKFPISRPNLTFSTLTVSNMSPEDSSIYLCSVGGQGASKNIQYFGAGTRLSVL.

V usage is TRBV25-1 and J usage is TRBJ2-5; TRBD1 matches at 8 bases. CDR1 MGHDK and CDR2 SYGVNS come from the germline V gene. The CDR3 consists of 14 residues. With 1 base clipped from V and 4 bases from J, the junction kept 2 bases outside the gene matches. The CDR3 nucleotides are TGTGCCAGCAGTGAATGGGGGACAGGAGAGACCCAGTACTTC. Translated: CASSEWGTGETQYF.

The CDR3 loop reads CASSPSRINEQFF. DNA of the CDR3: TGCGCCAGCAGCCCTAGCCGTATCAATGAGCAGTTCTTC. The chain carries TRBV5-1 and TRBJ2-1, with a weak D call TRBD2 (5 bases). CDR1 and CDR2 from the germline V gene are SGHRS and YFSETQ. V shed 4 bases and J shed 6 bases, with 11 bases lying between them. The CDR3 consists of 13 residues.

The chain combines TRBV5-5 with TRBJ2-1, with TRBD2 matching over 11 bases. CDR3 length: 18 amino acids. Germline V CDR1 and CDR2: SGHKS, YYEKEE (reference sequence). V was clipped by 4 bases and J by 3 bases; unmatched bases: 12. The CDR3: CASSRLMLAGGNYNEQFF. CDR3 in DNA: TGTGCCAGCAGCCGATTAATGTTAGCGGGAGGGAACTACAATGAGCAGTTCTTC.

This chain uses TRBV2 with TRBJ1-5; no clear D. The V and J ends lost 4 bases and 0 bases respectively, with 7 bases between them. Germline CDR1 SNHLY, CDR2 FYNNEI. The CDR3 length is 14 residues. CDR3 nucleotides: TGTGCCAGCAGTGTACCAGTTAGCAATCAGCCCCAGCATTTT. Its translation: CASSVPVSNQPQHF.

About this clone: This CDR3 is also generated by other DNA sequences in the sample. The V and J genes are TRBV9 and TRBJ2-7, with a possible D match to TRBD2 (6 bases). With 2 bases removed from V and 1 base from J, the gap between germline ends came to 10 bases. Looked up from germline, CDR1 is SGDLS and CDR2 is YYNGEE. The length of the CDR3 is 14 residues. CDR3: CASSVEGSSYEQYF. The CDR3 bases are TGTGCCAGCAGCGTGGAGGGCTCTTCCTACGAGCAGTACTTC.

V and J are TRBV11-3 and TRBJ2-1; 7 nucleotides align to TRBD2. The CDR3 loop spans 15 amino acids. Germline lookup yields CDR1 SGHNT and CDR2 YENEEA. J gave up 8 bases and V 7 bases, and 14 bases lay outside the gene matches. Written as DNA, the CDR3 is TGTGCCAGCACCCCTAGGACTAGTTGGGGCGATGAGCAGTTCTTC. Translation gives CASTPRTSWGDEQFF.

In DNA, the CDR3 is TGTGCCAGCAGTTACTCGGCGACGGGGGAGGTTGAAAAACTGTTTTTT. Its protein product is CASSYSATGEVEKLFF. The V call is TRBV6-5, the J call TRBJ1-4; the D gene is possibly TRBD1 (5 bases). The CDR3 extends over 16 amino acids. V lost 0 bases to trimming and J lost 7 bases, with 15 bases between them. CDR1 and CDR2 from the germline V gene are MNHEY and SVGAGI.